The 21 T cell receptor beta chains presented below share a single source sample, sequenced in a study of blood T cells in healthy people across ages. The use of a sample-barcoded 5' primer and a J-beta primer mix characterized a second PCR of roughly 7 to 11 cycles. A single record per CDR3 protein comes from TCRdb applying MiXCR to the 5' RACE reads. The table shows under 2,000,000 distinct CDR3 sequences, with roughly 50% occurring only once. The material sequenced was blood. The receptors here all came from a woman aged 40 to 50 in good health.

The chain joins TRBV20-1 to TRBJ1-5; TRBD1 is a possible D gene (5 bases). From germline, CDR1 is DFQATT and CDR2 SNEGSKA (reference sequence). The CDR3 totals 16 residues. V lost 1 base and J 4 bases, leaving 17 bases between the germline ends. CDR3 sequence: CSARGRAPGPNQPQHF. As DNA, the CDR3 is TGCAGTGCTAGAGGACGTGCCCCGGGGCCTAATCAGCCCCAGCATTTT.

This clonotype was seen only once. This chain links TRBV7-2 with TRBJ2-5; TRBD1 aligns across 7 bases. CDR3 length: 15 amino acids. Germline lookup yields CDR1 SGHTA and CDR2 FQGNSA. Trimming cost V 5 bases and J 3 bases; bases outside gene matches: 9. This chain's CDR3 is CASSPPPGQKETQYF. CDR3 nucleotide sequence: TGTGCCAGCAGCCCCCCCCCGGGACAGAAAGAGACCCAGTACTTC. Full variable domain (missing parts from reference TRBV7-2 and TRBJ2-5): GAGVSQSPSNKVTEKGKDVELRCDPISGHTALYWYRQSLGQGLEFLIYFQGNSAPDKSGLPSDRFSAERTGGSVSTLTIQRTQQEDSAVYLCASSPPPGQKETQYFGPGTRLLVL.

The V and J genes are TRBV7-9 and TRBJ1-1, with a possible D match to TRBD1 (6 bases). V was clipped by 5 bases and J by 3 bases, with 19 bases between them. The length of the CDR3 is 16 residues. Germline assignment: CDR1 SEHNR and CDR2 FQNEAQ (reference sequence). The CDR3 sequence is CASSLNRVSGDTEAFF. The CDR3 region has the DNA TGTGCCAGCAGCCTGAACAGGGTTTCTGGGGACACTGAAGCTTTCTTT.

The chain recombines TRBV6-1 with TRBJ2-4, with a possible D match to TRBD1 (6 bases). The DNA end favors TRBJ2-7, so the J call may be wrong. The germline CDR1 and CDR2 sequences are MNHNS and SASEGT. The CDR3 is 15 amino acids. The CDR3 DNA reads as TGTGCCAGCAGTGAAGAGGTGGGACAAAACTACGAGCAGTACTTC. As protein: CASSEEVGQNYEQYF.

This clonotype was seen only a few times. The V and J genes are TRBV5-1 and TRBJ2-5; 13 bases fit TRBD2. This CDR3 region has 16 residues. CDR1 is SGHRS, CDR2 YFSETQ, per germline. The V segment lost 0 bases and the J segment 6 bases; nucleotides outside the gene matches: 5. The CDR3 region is CASSLGTSGGAKTQYF. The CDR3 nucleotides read TGCGCCAGCAGCTTGGGAACTAGCGGGGGGGCGAAGACCCAGTACTTC.

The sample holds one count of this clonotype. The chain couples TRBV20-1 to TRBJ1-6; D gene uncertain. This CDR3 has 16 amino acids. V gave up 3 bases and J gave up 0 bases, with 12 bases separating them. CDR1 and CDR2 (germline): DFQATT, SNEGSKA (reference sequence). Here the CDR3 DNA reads TGCAGTGCTAGGAGGGCAGCACGCTCCTATAATTCACCCCTCCACTTT. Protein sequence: CSARRAARSYNSPLHF.

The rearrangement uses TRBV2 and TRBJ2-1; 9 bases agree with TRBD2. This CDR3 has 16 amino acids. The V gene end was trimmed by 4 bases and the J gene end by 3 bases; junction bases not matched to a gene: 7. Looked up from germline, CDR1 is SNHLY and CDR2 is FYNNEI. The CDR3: CASSGYRLAVYNEQFF. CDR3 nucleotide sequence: TGTGCCAGCAGTGGATATAGACTAGCGGTCTACAATGAGCAGTTCTTC.

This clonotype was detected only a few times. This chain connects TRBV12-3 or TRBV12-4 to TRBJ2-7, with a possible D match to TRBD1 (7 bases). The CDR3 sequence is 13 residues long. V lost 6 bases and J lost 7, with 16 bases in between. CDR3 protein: CASRSQPGGEQYF. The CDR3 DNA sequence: TGTGCCAGCAGATCACAACCAGGGGGGGAGCAGTACTTC.

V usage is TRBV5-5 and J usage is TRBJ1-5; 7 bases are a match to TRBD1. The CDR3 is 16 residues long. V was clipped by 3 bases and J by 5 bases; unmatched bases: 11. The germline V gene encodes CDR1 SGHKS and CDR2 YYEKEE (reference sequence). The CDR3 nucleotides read TGTGCCAGCAGCTCTGGGGACAGCCGACACGATCAGCCCCAGCATTTT. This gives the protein CASSSGDSRHDQPQHF.

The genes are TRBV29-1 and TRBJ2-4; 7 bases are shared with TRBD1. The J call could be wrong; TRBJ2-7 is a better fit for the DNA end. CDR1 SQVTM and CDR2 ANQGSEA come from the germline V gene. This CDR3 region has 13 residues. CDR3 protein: CSVEGTGSHEQYF. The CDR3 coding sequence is TGCAGCGTTGAAGGGACAGGTTCCCACGAGCAGTACTTC.

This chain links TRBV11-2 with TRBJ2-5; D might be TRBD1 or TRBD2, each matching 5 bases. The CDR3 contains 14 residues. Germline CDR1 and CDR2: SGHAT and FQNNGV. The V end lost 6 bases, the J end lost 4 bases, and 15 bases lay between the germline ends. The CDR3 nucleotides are TGTGCCAGCAGACCCGGGACGATAGGAGAGACCCAGTACTTC. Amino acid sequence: CASRPGTIGETQYF.

The CDR3 spells CSARQGAYSYEQYF. CDR3 DNA: TGCAGTGCTAGACAGGGGGCCTACTCCTACGAGCAGTACTTC. This chain uses TRBV20-1 with TRBJ2-7; TRBD1 matches 8 bases. This CDR3 is built from 14 residues. Per germline, CDR1 DFQATT and CDR2 SNEGSKA (reference sequence). J gave up 0 bases and V 2 bases, and 3 bases lay outside the gene matches.

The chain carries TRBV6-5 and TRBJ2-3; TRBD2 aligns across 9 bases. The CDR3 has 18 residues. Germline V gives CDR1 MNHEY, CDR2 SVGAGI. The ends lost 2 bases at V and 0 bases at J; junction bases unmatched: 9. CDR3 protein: CASSYTRSAGGSTDTQYF. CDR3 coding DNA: TGTGCCAGCAGTTACACGAGGTCGGCGGGGGGGAGCACAGATACGCAGTATTTT.

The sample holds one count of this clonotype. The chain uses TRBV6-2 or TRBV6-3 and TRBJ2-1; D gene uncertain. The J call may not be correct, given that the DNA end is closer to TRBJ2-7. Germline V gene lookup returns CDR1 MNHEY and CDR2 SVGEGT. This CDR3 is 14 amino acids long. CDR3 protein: CASSYGIGVGEQYF. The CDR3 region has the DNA TGTGCCAGCAGTTATGGGATCGGCGTAGGGGAGCAGTACTTC.

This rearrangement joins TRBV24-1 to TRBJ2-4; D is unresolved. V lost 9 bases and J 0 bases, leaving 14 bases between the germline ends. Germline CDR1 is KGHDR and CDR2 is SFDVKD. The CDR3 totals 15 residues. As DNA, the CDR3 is TGTGCCACCTCAACGAGCAGAGGAGCCAAAAACATTCAGTACTTC. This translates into CATSTSRGAKNIQYF.

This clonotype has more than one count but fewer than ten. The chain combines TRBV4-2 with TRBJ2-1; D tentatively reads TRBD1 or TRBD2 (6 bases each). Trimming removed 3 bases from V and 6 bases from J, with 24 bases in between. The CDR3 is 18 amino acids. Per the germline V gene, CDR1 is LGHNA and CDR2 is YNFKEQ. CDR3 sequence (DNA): TGTGCCAGCAGCCAGGAGGGGGGACGCTCTGGACCGTTCAATGAGCAGTTCTTC. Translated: CASSQEGGRSGPFNEQFF.

The CDR3 spells CASSQPQPGLGEKLFF. The CDR3 nucleotides are TGTGCCAGCAGCCAGCCCCAACCGGGACTTGGTGAAAAACTGTTTTTT. This rearrangement joins TRBV14 to TRBJ1-4; D might be TRBD1 (5 bases). Germline assignment: CDR1 SGHDN and CDR2 FVKESK. This CDR3 is built from 16 residues. The V gene lost 3 bases and the J gene lost 7 bases, with 18 bases spanning the gap.

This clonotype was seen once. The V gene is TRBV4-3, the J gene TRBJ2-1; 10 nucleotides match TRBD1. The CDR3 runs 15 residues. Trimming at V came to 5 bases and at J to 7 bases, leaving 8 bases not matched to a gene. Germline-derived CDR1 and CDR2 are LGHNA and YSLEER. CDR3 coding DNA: TGCGCCAGCAGCTCCGGGACAGGGGATGAAAATGAGCAGTTCTTC. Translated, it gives CASSSGTGDENEQFF.

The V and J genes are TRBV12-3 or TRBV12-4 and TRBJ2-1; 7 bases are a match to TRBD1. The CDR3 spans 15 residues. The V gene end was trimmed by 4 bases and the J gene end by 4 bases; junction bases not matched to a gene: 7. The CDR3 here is CASSSDRERYNEQFF. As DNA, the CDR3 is TGTGCCAGCAGTTCCGACAGGGAAAGATACAATGAGCAGTTCTTC.

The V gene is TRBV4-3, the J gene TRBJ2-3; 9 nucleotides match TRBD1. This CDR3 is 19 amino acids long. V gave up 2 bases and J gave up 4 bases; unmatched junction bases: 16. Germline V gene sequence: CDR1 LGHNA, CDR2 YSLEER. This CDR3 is CASSQKTPNTGGKPDTQYF. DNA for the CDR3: TGCGCCAGCAGCCAAAAGACCCCAAACACAGGGGGCAAGCCAGATACGCAGTATTTT.

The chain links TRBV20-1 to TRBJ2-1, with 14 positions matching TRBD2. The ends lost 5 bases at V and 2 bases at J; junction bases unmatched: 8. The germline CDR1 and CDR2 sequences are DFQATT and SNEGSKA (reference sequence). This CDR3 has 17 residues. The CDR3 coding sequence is TGCAGTGCTTCCGGGACTAGCGGGGGCCCAACCTACAATGAGCAGTTCTTC. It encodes CSASGTSGGPTYNEQFF.